The clone carrying this T cell receptor (beta chain) was seen a handful of times. The antigen is undetermined. This entry is derived from a study of TIL therapy for anti-PD-1-resistant metastatic lung cancer. Findings and limits, study-wide: The baseline peripheral repertoire was partially replaced by infused TIL clonotypes that later decayed.

CDR1 and CDR2 from the germline V gene are SGHNT and YENEEA. The CDR3 extends over 14 amino acids. Trimming took 0 bases from V and 1 from J, leaving 3 bases between them. The libraries were made with immunoSEQ v3. Sequencing used immunoSEQ multiplex PCR; TCRdb keeps in-frame clones, though not all of them. The table has around 59,000 clones, about 69% seen once. Specified time point: pre-treatment sample, taken before nivolumab and TIL therapy. This chain uses TRBV11-3 with TRBJ2-2, with D unclear. The specimen was blood, collected at baseline. The TCR sequence derives from a person between 25 and 79 years old with non-small cell lung cancer. The chain's CDR3 is CASSLDRNTGELFF. The CDR3 nucleotides are TGTGCCAGCAGCTTAGATAGGAACACCGGGGAGCTGTTTTTT.